These 22 T cell receptor beta chains were all obtained from the same sample, sequenced in a study of beta chain features in type 1 diabetes. Whole-study findings and limits: Patients with Type 1 diabetes showed moderately but significantly shorter TCRB CDR3s in all four CD4+ subsets.

Expressed TCRB transcripts were sequenced because the isolated RNA had all been reverse transcribed beforehand. The repertoire was sequenced with immunoSEQ multiplex PCR; TCRdb's copy has only in-frame clones and lacks some. The sample has about 710,000 clones, about 14% seen once. These receptors' antigens are unknown. The source material was naive CD4+ T cells from blood. These receptor sequences come from a man aged 18 to 29 with type 1 diabetes.

The V gene is TRBV4-1, the J gene TRBJ1-5, with a possible D match to TRBD1 (6 bases). The CDR3 runs 15 residues. The V gene lost 4 bases and the J gene lost 4 bases, with 14 bases spanning the gap. Germline V gene sequence: CDR1 MGHRA, CDR2 YSYEKL. The CDR3 sequence: CASSLRVDSNQPQHF. Here the CDR3 DNA reads TGCGCCAGCAGCCTAAGGGTGGACAGTAATCAGCCCCAGCATTTT.

V is TRBV13 and J is TRBJ2-7; 9 bases are shared with TRBD1. The germline gives CDR1 PRHDT, CDR2 FYEKMQ (reference sequence). CDR3 length equals 15 residues. J was trimmed by 4 bases and V by 3 bases; bases with no gene match: 7. Here the CDR3 reads CASSLIRDRVYEQYF. The CDR3, as DNA: TGTGCCAGCAGCTTGATCCGGGACAGGGTTTACGAGCAGTACTTC. The whole variable domain, remainder taken from reference TRBV13 and TRBJ2-7, is AAGVIQSPRHLIKEKRETATLKCYPIPRHDTVYWYQQGPGQDPQFLISFYEKMQSDKGSIPDRFSAQQFSDYHSELNMSSLELGDSALYFCASSLIRDRVYEQYFGPGTRLTVT.

The sample holds a few counts of this clone. J is TRBJ1-1 and V is TRBV10-3; 9 nucleotides align to TRBD1. With V trimmed by 9 bases and J by 6 bases, 5 bases remained unmatched. Germline loops: CDR1 ENHRY, CDR2 SYGVKD. This CDR3 comprises 12 residues. The CDR3 reads CAIKQGASEAFF. In DNA, the CDR3 is TGTGCCATTAAACAGGGGGCCTCTGAAGCTTTCTTT.

This clone was detected a few times. The V call is TRBV6-5, the J call TRBJ1-1, with D hard to call. CDR3 size: 13 residues. The V gene lost 2 bases and the J gene lost 1 base, with 5 bases spanning the gap. Germline assignment: CDR1 MNHEY and CDR2 SVGAGI. CDR3 amino acids: CASSYIENTEAFF. The CDR3 nucleotides read TGTGCCAGCAGTTACATCGAGAACACTGAAGCTTTCTTT.

The chain uses TRBV6-5 and TRBJ2-3; D gene unclear. The CDR3 covers 14 residues. The germline V and J ends were trimmed by 8 bases and 2 bases, with 14 bases remaining between them. Looked up from germline, CDR1 is MNHEY and CDR2 is SVGAGI. CDR3 sequence (DNA): TGTGCCAGCTCTCGCTCTTCGAACACAGATACGCAGTATTTT. Residues: CASSRSSNTDTQYF.

The chain joins TRBV5-4 to TRBJ2-2, with D perhaps assigned TRBD1 or TRBD2 (5 bases each). Trimming stripped 2 bases from V and 3 bases from J, with 11 bases between. This CDR3 contains 15 residues. Germline lookup yields CDR1 SGHNT and CDR2 YYREEE (reference sequence). CDR3 nucleotide sequence: TGTGCCAGCAGCTTAAACCGGGGCGACACCGGGGAGCTGTTTTTT. This translates into CASSLNRGDTGELFF.

The chain recombines TRBV7-2 with TRBJ2-7; the D is unclear. The germline V gene has CDR1 SGHTA and CDR2 FQGNSA. This CDR3 comprises 17 residues. The ends were cut back, 0 bases at V and 4 bases at J, with 19 bases in the middle. CDR3 in amino acids: CASSLALWGSTVYEQYF. CDR3 DNA: TGTGCCAGCAGCTTAGCGCTATGGGGTTCCACAGTTTACGAGCAGTACTTC.

The chain joins TRBV5-1 to TRBJ2-4; D might be TRBD1 (6 bases). The CDR3 extends over 14 amino acids. V lost 0 bases and J lost 8, with 12 bases in between. Germline lookup yields CDR1 SGHRS and CDR2 YFSETQ. The CDR3, as DNA: TGCGCCAGCAGCTTGGGGGACACGGGGTACATTCAGTACTTC. It yields the protein CASSLGDTGYIQYF.

The rearrangement links TRBV2 to TRBJ1-1; D is unresolved. Germline CDR1 SNHLY, CDR2 FYNNEI. V gave up 7 bases and J gave up 2 bases, with 11 bases separating them. The CDR3 covers 13 residues. The CDR3 DNA sequence: TGTGCCAGCAAGTCCGGTGACAACACTGAAGCTTTCTTT. Residues: CASKSGDNTEAFF.

A few counts support this clone. The gene calls are TRBV29-1 and TRBJ2-5, with 7 bases matching TRBD2. Germline V gives CDR1 SQVTM, CDR2 ANQGSEA. The CDR3 has 12 residues. V lost 4 bases to trimming and J lost 5 bases; unmatched junction nucleotides: 4. The CDR3 nucleotides are TGCAGCGTTGTAATGGGGGGGGAGACCCAGTACTTC. Its protein product is CSVVMGGETQYF.

The gene calls are TRBV2 and TRBJ2-5; D ambiguous. Germline CDR1 is SNHLY and CDR2 is FYNNEI. The CDR3 spans 13 residues. Trimming took off 7 bases at V and 2 bases at J, with 11 bases between the two ends. DNA for the CDR3: TGTGCCAGCAATGTTGGATTTCAAGAGACCCAGTACTTC. Protein sequence: CASNVGFQETQYF.

V is TRBV28 and J is TRBJ2-7; a weak D match, TRBD1 (6 bases). V was pared by 8 bases and J by 4 bases, with 18 bases between. This CDR3 is built from 14 residues. Germline-derived CDR1 and CDR2 are MDHEN and SYDVKM. CDR3 protein: CASVPGTPHYEQYF. CDR3 DNA: TGTGCCAGCGTCCCCGGGACACCCCATTACGAGCAGTACTTC.

This clone turned up a few times. V usage is TRBV30 and J usage is TRBJ1-3; 8 bases are a match to TRBD1. CDR1 is GTSNPN, CDR2 SVGIG, per germline (reference sequence). The V gene end was trimmed by 7 bases and the J gene end by 7 bases; junction bases not matched to a gene: 9. The CDR3 runs 13 residues. The CDR3 nucleotides are TGTGCCTCAATGACAGGGGCAGGGAACACCATATATTTT. It yields the protein CASMTGAGNTIYF.

The chain joins TRBV19 to TRBJ2-1; the D is unclear. This CDR3 has 15 amino acids. V lost 0 bases to trimming and J lost 3 bases, with 9 bases between them. CDR1 is LNHDA, CDR2 SQIVND, per germline (reference sequence). CDR3 sequence (DNA): TGTGCCAGTAGTATAGAAGGCTGGAGCTACAATGAGCAGTTCTTC. This gives the protein CASSIEGWSYNEQFF.

The rearrangement uses TRBV11-2 and TRBJ2-3, with D uncertain. CDR1 and CDR2 from the germline V gene are SGHAT and FQNNGV. V lost 5 bases and J 0 bases, leaving 6 bases between the germline ends. The CDR3 runs 13 residues. CDR3 DNA: TGTGCCAGCAGCCCCGTAAGCACAGATACGCAGTATTTT. It is translated as CASSPVSTDTQYF. Filled out from reference TRBV11-2 and TRBJ2-3, the complete variable domain reads EAGVAQSPRYKIIEKRQSVAFWCNPISGHATLYWYQQILGQGPKLLIQFQNNGVVDDSQLPKDRFSAERLKGVDSTLKIQPAKLEDSAVYLCASSPVSTDTQYFGPGTRLTVL.

This clone was seen only a few times. The rearrangement uses TRBV28 and TRBJ2-7; D might be TRBD1 (5 bases). The V gene lost 2 bases and the J gene lost 1 base, with 9 bases spanning the gap. This CDR3 comprises 14 residues. Germline V gene sequence: CDR1 MDHEN, CDR2 SYDVKM. The CDR3 nucleotides are TGTGCCAGCAGTTTAAGCAGGGTATCCTACGAGCAGTACTTC. It specifies CASSLSRVSYEQYF.

Here the CDR3 reads CASSQAATSGGNEQFF. The CDR3 bases are TGCGCCAGCAGCCAAGCCGCGACTAGCGGGGGAAATGAGCAGTTCTTC. V is TRBV4-3 and J is TRBJ2-1; 12 bases match TRBD2. J lost 7 bases, V lost 1 base, and 5 bases had no gene match. Germline V gene lookup returns CDR1 LGHNA and CDR2 YSLEER. This CDR3 contains 16 residues.

J is TRBJ1-5 and V is TRBV6-5; D not resolved. The CDR3 has 15 residues. The germline gives CDR1 MNHEY, CDR2 SVGAGI. Trimming left V 0 bases short and J 0 bases short, with 6 bases between. The chain's CDR3 is CASSYSRNSNQPQHF. The CDR3 DNA is TGTGCCAGCAGTTACTCGCGGAATAGCAATCAGCCCCAGCATTTT.

This clone was seen more than once but under ten times. The rearrangement uses TRBV15 and TRBJ1-5; D unclear. Germline assignment: CDR1 LNHNV and CDR2 YYDKDF (reference sequence). The CDR3 is made up of 12 amino acids. V was pared by 0 bases and J by 8 bases, with 5 bases between. CDR3 nucleotides: TGTGCCACCAGCAGAGACTTAGAGCCCCAGCATTTT. The encoded protein is CATSRDLEPQHF.

Written as DNA, the CDR3 is TGTGCCAGCAGCTTTTTGCGGACTTCGTTCTCTGGGGCCAACGTCCTGACTTTC. Amino acids: CASSFLRTSFSGANVLTF. The V gene is TRBV11-2, the J gene TRBJ2-6; TRBD2 might be the D (5 bases). The ends were cut back, 3 bases at V and 0 bases at J, with 15 bases in the middle. Germline V gene data show CDR1 as SGHAT and CDR2 as FQNNGV. The CDR3 covers 18 residues.

The chain joins TRBV5-4 to TRBJ2-1; 7 bases fit TRBD2. The CDR3 is made up of 16 amino acids. Germline trimming cut 5 bases from V and 7 bases from J; bases unmatched to any gene: 15. CDR1 is SGHNT and CDR2 is YYREEE in the germline V gene (reference sequence). The CDR3 coding sequence is TGTGCCAGCAGGAACCGCGGGGGACCCTACTCGAATGAGCAGTTCTTC. Protein product: CASRNRGGPYSNEQFF.

This clone has just a few counts. The rearrangement links TRBV14 to TRBJ2-3, with 14 bases that match TRBD2. Germline CDR1 SGHDN, CDR2 FVKESK. V lost 4 bases, J lost 8 bases, and 5 bases stayed unmatched. This CDR3 spans 15 amino acids. The CDR3 reads CASSPGLAGAPTQYF. Written as DNA, the CDR3 is TGTGCCAGCAGCCCGGGACTAGCGGGAGCTCCTACGCAGTATTTT.